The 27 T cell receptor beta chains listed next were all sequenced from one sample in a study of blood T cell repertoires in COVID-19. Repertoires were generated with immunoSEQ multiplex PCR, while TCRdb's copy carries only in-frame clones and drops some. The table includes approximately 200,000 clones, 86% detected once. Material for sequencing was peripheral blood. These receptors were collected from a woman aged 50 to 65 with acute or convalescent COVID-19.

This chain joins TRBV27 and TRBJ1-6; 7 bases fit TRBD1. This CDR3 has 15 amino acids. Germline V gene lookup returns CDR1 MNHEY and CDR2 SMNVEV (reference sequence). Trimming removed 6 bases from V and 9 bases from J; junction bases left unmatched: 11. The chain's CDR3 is CASSLETNRGSPLHF. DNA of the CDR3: TGTGCCAGCAGCCTAGAGACCAACAGGGGTTCACCCCTCCACTTT.

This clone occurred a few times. CDR3 coding DNA: TGTGCCAGTAGTATTCGGGCAGGGGGCGACAATCAGCCCCAGCATTTT. This translates into CASSIRAGGDNQPQHF. The chain recombines TRBV19 with TRBJ1-5; 8 positions match TRBD1. The germline V gene encodes CDR1 LNHDA and CDR2 SQIVND (reference sequence). The CDR3 runs 16 residues. With 3 bases clipped from V and 3 bases from J, the junction kept 7 bases outside the gene matches.

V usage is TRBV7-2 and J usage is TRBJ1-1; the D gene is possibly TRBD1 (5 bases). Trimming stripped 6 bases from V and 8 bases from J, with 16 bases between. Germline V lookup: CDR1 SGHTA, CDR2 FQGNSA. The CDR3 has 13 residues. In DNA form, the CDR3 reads TGTGCCAGCAGGCCAACAGGTCCACAAGAAGCTTTCTTT. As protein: CASRPTGPQEAFF.

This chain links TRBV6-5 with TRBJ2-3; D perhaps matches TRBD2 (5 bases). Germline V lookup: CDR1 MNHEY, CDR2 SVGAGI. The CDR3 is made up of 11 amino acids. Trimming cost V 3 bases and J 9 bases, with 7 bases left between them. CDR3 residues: CASSYEGTQYF. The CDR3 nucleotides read TGTGCCAGCAGTTATGAGGGAACGCAGTATTTT.

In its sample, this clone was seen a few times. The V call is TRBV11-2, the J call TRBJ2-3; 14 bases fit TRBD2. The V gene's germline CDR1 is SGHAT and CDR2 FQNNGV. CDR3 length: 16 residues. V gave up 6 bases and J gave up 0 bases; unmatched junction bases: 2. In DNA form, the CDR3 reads TGTGCCAGCAGGGGACTAGCGGGGGCCAGCACAGATACGCAGTATTTT. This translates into CASRGLAGASTDTQYF.

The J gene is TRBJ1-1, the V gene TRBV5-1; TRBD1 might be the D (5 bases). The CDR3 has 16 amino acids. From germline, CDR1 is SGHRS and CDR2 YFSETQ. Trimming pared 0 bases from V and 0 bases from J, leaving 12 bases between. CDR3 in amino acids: CASSLGQGRVNTEAFF. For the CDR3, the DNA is TGCGCCAGCAGCTTGGGTCAGGGAAGAGTGAACACTGAAGCTTTCTTT.

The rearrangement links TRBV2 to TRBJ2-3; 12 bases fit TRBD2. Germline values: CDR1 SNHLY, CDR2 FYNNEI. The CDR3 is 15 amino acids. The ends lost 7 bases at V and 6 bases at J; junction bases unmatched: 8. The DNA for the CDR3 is TGTGCCAGCACAGGGACTAGCGGGCCTCGGGATACGCAGTATTTT. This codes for CASTGTSGPRDTQYF. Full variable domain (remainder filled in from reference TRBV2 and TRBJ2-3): EPEVTQTPSHQVTQMGQEVILRCVPISNHLYFYWYRQILGQKVEFLVSFYNNEISEKSEIFDDQFSVERPDGSNFTLKIRSTKLEDSAMYFCASTGTSGPRDTQYFGPGTRLTVL.

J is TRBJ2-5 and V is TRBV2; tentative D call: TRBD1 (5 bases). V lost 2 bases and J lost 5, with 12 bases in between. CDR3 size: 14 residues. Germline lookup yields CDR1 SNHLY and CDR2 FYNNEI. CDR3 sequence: CASSELRAGETQYF. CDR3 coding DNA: TGTGCCAGCAGTGAACTCAGGGCAGGGGAGACCCAGTACTTC.

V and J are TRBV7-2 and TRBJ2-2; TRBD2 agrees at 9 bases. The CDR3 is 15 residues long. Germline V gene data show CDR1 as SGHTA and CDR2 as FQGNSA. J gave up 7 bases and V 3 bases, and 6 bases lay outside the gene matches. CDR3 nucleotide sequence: TGTGCCAGCAGCTTCCGCGGGACTAGCAGCGGGGAGCTGTTTTTT. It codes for CASSFRGTSSGELFF.

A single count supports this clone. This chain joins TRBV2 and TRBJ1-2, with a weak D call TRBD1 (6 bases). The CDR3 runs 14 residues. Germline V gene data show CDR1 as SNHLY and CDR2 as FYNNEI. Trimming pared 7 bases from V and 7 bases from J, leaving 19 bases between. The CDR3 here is CASIGVRRGIGYTF. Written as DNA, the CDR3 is TGTGCCAGCATAGGGGTCAGAAGGGGGATTGGCTACACCTTC.

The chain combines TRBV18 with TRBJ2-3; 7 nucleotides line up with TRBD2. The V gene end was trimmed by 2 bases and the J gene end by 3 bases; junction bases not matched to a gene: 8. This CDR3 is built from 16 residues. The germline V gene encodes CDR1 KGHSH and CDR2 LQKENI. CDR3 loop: CASSPASSGSTDTQYF. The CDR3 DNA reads TGTGCCAGCTCACCAGCGTCTAGCGGTTCGACAGATACGCAGTATTTT.

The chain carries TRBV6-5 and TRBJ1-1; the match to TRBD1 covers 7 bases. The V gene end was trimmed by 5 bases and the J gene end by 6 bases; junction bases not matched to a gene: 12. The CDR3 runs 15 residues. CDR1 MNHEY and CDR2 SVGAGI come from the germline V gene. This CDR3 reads CASSLTGVGKAEAFF. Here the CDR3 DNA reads TGTGCCAGCAGTCTAACAGGGGTTGGAAAGGCTGAAGCTTTCTTT.

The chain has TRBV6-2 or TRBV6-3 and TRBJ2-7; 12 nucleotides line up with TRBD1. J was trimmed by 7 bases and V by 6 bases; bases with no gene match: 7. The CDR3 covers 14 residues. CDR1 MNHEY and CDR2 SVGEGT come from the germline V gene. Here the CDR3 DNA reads TGTGCCAGCAGCCCGGGACAGGGGGCACGGGAGCAGTACTTC. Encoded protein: CASSPGQGAREQYF.

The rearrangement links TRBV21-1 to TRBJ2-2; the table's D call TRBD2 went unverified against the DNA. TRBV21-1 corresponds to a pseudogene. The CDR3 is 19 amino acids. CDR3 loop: CPSSKEGDRGGPNTGELFF. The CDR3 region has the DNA TGTCCCAGCAGCAAAGAGGGGGATCGCGGGGGGCCCAACACCGGGGAGCTGTTTTTT.

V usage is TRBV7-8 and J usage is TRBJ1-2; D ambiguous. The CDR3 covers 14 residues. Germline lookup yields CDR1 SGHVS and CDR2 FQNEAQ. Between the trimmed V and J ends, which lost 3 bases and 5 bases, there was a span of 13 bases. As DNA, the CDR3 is TGTGCCAGCAGCTTCGCCCACAACAAGTATGGCTACACCTTC. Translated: CASSFAHNKYGYTF.

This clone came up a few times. The CDR3 spells CASSLGTSGPGETQYF. CDR3 DNA sequence: TGTGCCAGCAGCCTCGGGACTAGCGGGCCGGGGGAGACCCAGTACTTC. The chain carries TRBV7-2 and TRBJ2-5, with 12 nucleotides matching TRBD2. The ends lost 5 bases at V and 5 bases at J; junction bases unmatched: 9. The CDR3 loop spans 16 amino acids. Germline assignment: CDR1 SGHTA and CDR2 FQGNSA.

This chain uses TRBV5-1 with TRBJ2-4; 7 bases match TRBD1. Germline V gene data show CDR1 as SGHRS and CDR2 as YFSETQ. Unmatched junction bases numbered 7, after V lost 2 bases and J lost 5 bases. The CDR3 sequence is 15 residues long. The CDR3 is CASSLTGVPENIQYF. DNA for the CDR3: TGCGCCAGCAGCTTAACAGGGGTCCCTGAAAACATTCAGTACTTC. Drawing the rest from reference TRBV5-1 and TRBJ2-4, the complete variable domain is KAGVTQTPRYLIKTRGQQVTLSCSPISGHRSVSWYQQTPGQGLQFLFEYFSETQRNKGNFPGRFSGRQFSNSRSEMNVSTLELGDSALYLCASSLTGVPENIQYFGAGTRLSVL.

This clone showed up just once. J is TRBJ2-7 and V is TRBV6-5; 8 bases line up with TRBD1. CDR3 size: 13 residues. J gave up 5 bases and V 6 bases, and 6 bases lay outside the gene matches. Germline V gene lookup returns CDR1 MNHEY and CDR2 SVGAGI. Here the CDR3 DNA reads TGTGCCAGCAGCATGACAGGGGAGAACGAGCAGTACTTC. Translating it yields CASSMTGENEQYF.

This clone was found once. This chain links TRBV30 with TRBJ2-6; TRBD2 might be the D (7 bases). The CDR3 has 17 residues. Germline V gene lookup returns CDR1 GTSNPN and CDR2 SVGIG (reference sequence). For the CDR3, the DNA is TGTGCTTGGGGGGGCCCGGGAGATAGCTCTGGGGCCAACGTCCTGACTTTC. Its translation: CAWGGPGDSSGANVLTF.

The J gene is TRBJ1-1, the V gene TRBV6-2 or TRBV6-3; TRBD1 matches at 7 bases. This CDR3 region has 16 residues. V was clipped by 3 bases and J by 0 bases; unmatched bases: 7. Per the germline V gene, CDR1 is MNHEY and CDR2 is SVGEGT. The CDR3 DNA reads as TGTGCCAGCAGTTATTGGTCAGGGGGAGTGAACACTGAAGCTTTCTTT. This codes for CASSYWSGGVNTEAFF.

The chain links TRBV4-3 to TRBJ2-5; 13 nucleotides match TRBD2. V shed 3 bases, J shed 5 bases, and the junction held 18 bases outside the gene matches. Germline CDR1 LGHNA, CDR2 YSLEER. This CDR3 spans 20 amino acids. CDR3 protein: CASSHQVRLAGGPGMETQYF. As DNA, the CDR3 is TGCGCCAGCAGCCATCAGGTCCGACTAGCGGGGGGTCCGGGGATGGAGACCCAGTACTTC.

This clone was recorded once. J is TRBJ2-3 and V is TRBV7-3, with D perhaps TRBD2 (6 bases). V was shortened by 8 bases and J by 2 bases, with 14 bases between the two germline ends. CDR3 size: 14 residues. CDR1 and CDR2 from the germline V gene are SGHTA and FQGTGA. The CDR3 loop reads CASAPGGITDTQYF. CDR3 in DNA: TGTGCCAGCGCCCCCGGGGGAATCACAGATACGCAGTATTTT.

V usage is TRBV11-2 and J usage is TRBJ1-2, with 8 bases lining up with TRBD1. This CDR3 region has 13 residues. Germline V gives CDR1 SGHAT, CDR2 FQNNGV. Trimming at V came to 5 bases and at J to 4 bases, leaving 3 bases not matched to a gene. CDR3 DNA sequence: TGTGCCAGCAGCGCCACAGGGGGCTATGGCTACACCTTC. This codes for CASSATGGYGYTF.

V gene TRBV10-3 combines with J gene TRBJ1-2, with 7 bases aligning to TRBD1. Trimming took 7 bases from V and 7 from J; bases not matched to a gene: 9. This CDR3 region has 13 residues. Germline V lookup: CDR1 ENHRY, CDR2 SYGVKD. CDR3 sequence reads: CAIIDDRVGGYTF. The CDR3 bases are TGTGCCATCATCGACGACAGGGTTGGTGGCTACACCTTC.

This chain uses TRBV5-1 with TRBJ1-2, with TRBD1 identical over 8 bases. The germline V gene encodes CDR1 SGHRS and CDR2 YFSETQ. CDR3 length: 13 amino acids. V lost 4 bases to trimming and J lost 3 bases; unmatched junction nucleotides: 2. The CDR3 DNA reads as TGCGCCAGCAGCGTGACAGGGGACTATGGCTACACCTTC. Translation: CASSVTGDYGYTF.

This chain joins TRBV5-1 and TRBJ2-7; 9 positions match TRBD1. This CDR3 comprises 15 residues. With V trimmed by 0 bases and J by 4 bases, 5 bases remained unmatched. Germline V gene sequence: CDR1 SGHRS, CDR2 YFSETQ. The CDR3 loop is CASSLETGGGYEQYF. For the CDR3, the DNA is TGCGCCAGCAGCTTGGAAACAGGGGGCGGATACGAGCAGTACTTC.

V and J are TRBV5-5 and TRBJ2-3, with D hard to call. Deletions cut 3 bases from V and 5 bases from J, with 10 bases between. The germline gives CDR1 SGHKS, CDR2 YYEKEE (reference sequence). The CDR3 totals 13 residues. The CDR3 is CASSSSSKDTQYF. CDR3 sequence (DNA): TGTGCCAGCAGCTCAAGCTCCAAAGATACGCAGTATTTT.